A selection of T cell receptor beta chains follows, all from one sample in a study of blood T cell repertoires in COVID-19. The protocol was immunoSEQ multiplex PCR, while the TCRdb copy is restricted to in-frame clones and leaves out a portion. Of around 300,000 clones in the sample, 75% to 90% were seen once. Sequencing used PBMCs or T cells enriched from blood (not recorded which). The receptors shown here come from a woman aged 18 to 35 who had recovered from COVID-19. Both conserved end residues are part of each CDR3.

v_gene	CDR3aa
TRBV4-1	CASSQGREAMEPQHF
TRBV4-2	CASSQDHRGGLFEKLFF
TRBV25-1	CASSEFKGVDSPLHF
TRBV5-8	CASSQWAYF
TRBV7-2	CASSLAEAVGTQYF
TRBV6-5	CASSQQGARQDTQYF
TRBV20-1	CSASPKGAVGGYTF
TRBV19	CASSEQGAYGYTF
TRBV3-1/TRBV3-2	CASSQEVTSGDSYNEQFF
TRBV3-1/TRBV3-2	CASSWAGGSGLTDTQYF
TRBV19	CARTLGGLDYGYTF
TRBV7-6	CASSSTGVWETQYF
TRBV7-9	CASSMGRGPTGELFF
TRBV7-9	CASSLTGSGYTF
TRBV10-2	CASTTRGGDYGYTF
TRBV5-6	CASSFEGRSYNSPLHF
TRBV6-5	CASSRTGLDTEAFF
TRBV10-3	CAIRRGQSDEKLFF
TRBV11-3	CASSLRKYNEQFF
TRBV20-1	CSAVATGELFF
TRBV5-1	CASSLDGRPQETQYF
TRBV3-1/TRBV3-2	CASSQGGQGNQPQHF
TRBV5-1	CASSLLEMNTGELFF
TRBV7-9	CASSSPDRGATEAFF
TRBV7-8	CASSLGASGQFLGEHF
TRBV7-3	CASSPTGGVGNNEQFF
TRBV6-5	CASRPGQAFEKLFF
TRBV2	CASLGGPTWYGYTF
TRBV19	CASNSGIGNTIYF
TRBV6-5	CASEPNRDGGYTF
TRBV7-2	CASSPTPSNQPQHF
TRBV4-1	CASSQEEQGFFGYTF
TRBV4-1	CASSSGTGVSTDTQYF
TRBV30	CAWNGLFSPSYEQYF
TRBV21-1	CASTGAGGLYNEQFF
TRBV5-4	CASSPREANVLTF
TRBV28	CATTGATNEKLFF
TRBV5-1	CASSFSTLQRHYGYTF
TRBV7-2	CASSLDRGTEAFF
TRBV19	CASSPDGVYEQYF
TRBV28	CASSPGETGELFF
TRBV5-1	CASSLDRDGTLHF
TRBV11-2	CASSLVSRAPYEQYF
TRBV9	CASSGYRGINYGYTF
TRBV5-1	CASSPRQGEQPQHF
TRBV6-5	CASSSTLRQGRKAFF
TRBV19	CASSIIWDRGAGDTEAFF
TRBV7-2	CASSFNLAGTYNEQFF
TRBV20-1	CSAQTDSKAFF
TRBV7-2	CASSMDSSNQPQHF
TRBV27	CASSQYRTSGGLDEQFF
TRBV3-1/TRBV3-2	CASSQGISQGDTEAFF
TRBV5-8	CASSFSGGAGEQYF
TRBV27	CASSRTGGSYEQYF